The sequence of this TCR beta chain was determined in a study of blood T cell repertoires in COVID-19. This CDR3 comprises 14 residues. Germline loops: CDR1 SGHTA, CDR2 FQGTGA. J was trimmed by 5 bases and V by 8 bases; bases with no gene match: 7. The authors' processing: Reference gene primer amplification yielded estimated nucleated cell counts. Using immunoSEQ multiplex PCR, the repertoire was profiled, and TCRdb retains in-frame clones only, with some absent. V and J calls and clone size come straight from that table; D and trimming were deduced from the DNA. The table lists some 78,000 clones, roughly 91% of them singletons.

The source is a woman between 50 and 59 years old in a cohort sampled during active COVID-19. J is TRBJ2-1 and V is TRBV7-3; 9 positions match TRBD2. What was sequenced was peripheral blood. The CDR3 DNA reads TGTGCCAGCTCTGCTAGCGGGAACAACAATGAGCAGTTCTTC. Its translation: CASSASGNNNEQFF.